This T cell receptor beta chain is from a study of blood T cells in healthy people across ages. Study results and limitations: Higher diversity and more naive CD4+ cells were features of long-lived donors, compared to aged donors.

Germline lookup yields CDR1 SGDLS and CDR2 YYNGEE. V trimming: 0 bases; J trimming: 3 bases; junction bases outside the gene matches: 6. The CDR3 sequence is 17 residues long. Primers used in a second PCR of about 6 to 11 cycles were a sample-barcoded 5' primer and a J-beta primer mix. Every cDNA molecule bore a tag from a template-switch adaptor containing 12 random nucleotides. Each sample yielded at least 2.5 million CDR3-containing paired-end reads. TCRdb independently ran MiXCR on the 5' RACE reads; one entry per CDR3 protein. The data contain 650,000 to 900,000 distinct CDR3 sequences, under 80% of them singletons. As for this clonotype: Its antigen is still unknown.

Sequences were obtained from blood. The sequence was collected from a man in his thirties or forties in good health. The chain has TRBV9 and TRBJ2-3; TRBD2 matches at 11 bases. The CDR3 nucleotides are TGTGCCAGCAGCGTAGGGCTAGCGGGGGGTGGTACAGATACGCAGTATTTT. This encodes CASSVGLAGGGTDTQYF.